This T cell receptor (beta chain) appears in the sequencing data of a study of T cell changes during pregnancy in multiple sclerosis. Some clones are missing from TCRdb's copy, which holds only in-frame ones; the method was immunoSEQ multiplex PCR. The sample includes 40,000 or so clones, 88% of them seen just once. The CDR3 is made up of 14 amino acids. J gave up 8 bases and V 5 bases, and 7 bases lay outside the gene matches. Germline assignment: CDR1 SGHTA and CDR2 FQGTGA. The rearrangement uses TRBV7-3 and TRBJ2-1; 9 bases map to TRBD1. This material consisted of CD8+ T cells from peripheral blood mononuclear cells, taken in the first trimester of pregnancy. The TCR was taken from a female donor with multiple sclerosis, enrolled in a pregnancy study. The CDR3 is CASSQGQGMDEQFF. The CDR3 DNA reads TGTGCCAGCAGCCAGGGACAGGGTATGGATGAGCAGTTCTTC.